A selection of T cell receptor beta chains follows, all from one sample in a study of blood T cell repertoires in COVID-19. Sequencing was performed with immunoSEQ multiplex PCR; in TCRdb, only in-frame clones are kept and a portion is missing. The sample lists 80,000 or so clones, 80% to 90% occurring once. Material: peripheral blood. Receptor source: an elderly woman with acute or convalescent COVID-19. Each CDR3 is given with its conserved first and last residue. D genes are given only for firm matches. Size values are once, few and many counts, or a class for expanded clones, and some rows have none.

clone_size | j_call | v_call | d_call | cdr3_aa | cdr3_nt
NA | TRBJ2-7 | TRBV7-8 | NA | CASSLGVEPYF | TGTGCCAGCAGCCTGGGAGTAGAACCGTACTTC
NA | TRBJ1-6 | TRBV9 | NA | CASSGTGQDSPLHF | TGTGCCAGCAGCGGAACAGGGCAAGATTCACCCCTCCACTTT
NA | TRBJ1-5 | TRBV2 | TRBD1 | CASSRQGSGQPQHF | TGTGCCAGCAGTCGACAGGGGTCCGGTCAGCCCCAGCATTTT
NA | TRBJ2-2 | TRBV28 | NA | CASSLLGGGELFF | TGTGCCAGCAGTTTACTCGGGGGCGGGGAGCTGTTTTTT
NA | TRBJ2-6 | TRBV9 | NA | CASSITPRTGANVLTF | TGTGCCAGCAGCATCACCCCGAGGACTGGGGCCAACGTCCTGACTTTC
NA | TRBJ2-7 | TRBV7-9 | NA | CASSLVRSLVGEQYF | TGTGCCAGCAGCTTAGTTCGGAGCCTCGTTGGAGAGCAGTACTTC
few | TRBJ2-2 | TRBV6-5 | NA | CASSYSQGSGELFF | TGTGCCAGCAGTTACTCTCAGGGGTCCGGGGAGCTGTTTTTT
NA | TRBJ1-1 | TRBV2 | TRBD1 | CALWQGGPGAFF | TGTGCCCTGTGGCAGGGGGGTCCGGGAGCTTTCTTT
NA | TRBJ2-6 | TRBV28 | TRBD1 | CASSRQGSGANVLTF | TGTGCCAGCAGTCGACAGGGATCTGGGGCCAACGTCCTGACTTTC
NA | TRBJ1-3 | TRBV3-1/TRBV3-2 | NA | CASSPGRGSGNTIYF | TGTGCCAGCAGCCCCGGGAGGGGCTCTGGAAACACCATATATTTT
once | TRBJ1-5 | TRBV28 | TRBD1 | CASSLRQGAISNQPQHF | TGTGCCAGCAGTTTAAGGCAGGGGGCTATTAGCAATCAGCCCCAGCATTTT
once | TRBJ2-1 | TRBV9 | TRBD2 | CASSLTSGGIDEQFF | TGTGCCAGCAGCCTGACTAGCGGGGGGATCGATGAGCAGTTCTTC